This T cell receptor (beta chain) was retrieved from a study of shared clonotypes between healthy human individuals. A word on this clone: Its antigen is undetermined.

Germline CDR1 is SGHVS and CDR2 is FNYEAQ. The trim removed 2 bases at V and 5 bases at J, leaving 6 bases unmatched. The CDR3 runs to 15 residues. CD8 cells classed as naive were CD45RO-negative and positively selected for CCR7, excluding terminally differentiated effector memory CD45RA+ cells. Deep was the level at which the assay was run. Produced via immunoSEQ multiplex PCR; TCRdb's table is partial and in-frame only. The sample lists some 800,000 clones, 92% occurring once. Study-wide results and limits: Memory subsets had estimated richness that was generally smaller than that of naive subsets.

Sequencing was carried out using naive CD8+ T cells sorted from blood. The V call is TRBV7-6, the J call TRBJ2-5, with TRBD2 identical over 9 bases. The clonotype originates from a man under 40 in good health. The CDR3 sequence: CASSLLIAGAETQYF. The CDR3 coding sequence is TGTGCCAGCAGCTTATTAATAGCGGGAGCTGAGACCCAGTACTTC.